This T cell receptor (beta chain) was identified during a study of shared clonotypes between healthy human individuals. Trimming shortened V by 8 bases and J by 6 bases, and 17 bases separated the two germline ends. The length of the CDR3 is 14 residues. The germline CDR1 and CDR2 sequences are SGHNT and YENEEA. The data were produced by immunoSEQ multiplex PCR, yet TCRdb's version contains in-frame clones alone and is incomplete. In the table there are some 790,000 clones, around 70% of which are singletons. As for this clone: This clone may be a read error of a much larger clone one base away.

This TCR was recovered from a woman in her 30s in good health. The V gene is TRBV11-3, the J gene TRBJ2-1; D is possibly TRBD1 or TRBD2 (6 bases each). Sequencing was performed on memory CD4+ T cells sorted from blood. This sample's subset: CD45RA-negative fraction. Here the CDR3 reads CASARGLGGNEQFF. CDR3 DNA: TGTGCCAGCGCCCGGGGGTTAGGGGGCAATGAGCAGTTCTTC.